This T cell receptor beta chain was recorded in a study of T-cell reconstitution after alpha-beta-depleted transplantation in children. This clonotype was seen many times. This sample's TCRbeta library carried unique molecular identifier barcodes. TCRdb re-called the PCR reads with MiXCR, one entry per CDR3 protein. Among around 600,000 distinct CDR3 sequences, 8% to 11% were seen once, and the ten largest hold around 4%. The CDR3 runs 16 residues. Looked up from germline, CDR1 is LGHNA and CDR2 is YSLEER. V lost 0 bases to trimming and J lost 4 bases, with 15 bases between them. The material sequenced was PBMCs from the stem cell graft donor, taken from the stem cell graft. The receptor's source is a human donor who donated a stem cell graft to a child with acute myeloid leukemia. V gene TRBV4-3 combines with J gene TRBJ1-2; weak D call: TRBD1 (6 bases). CDR3 in DNA: TGCGCCAGCAGCCAAGAGATTGCAGGGGATCTCTATGGCTACACCTTC. Its translation: CASSQEIAGDLYGYTF.